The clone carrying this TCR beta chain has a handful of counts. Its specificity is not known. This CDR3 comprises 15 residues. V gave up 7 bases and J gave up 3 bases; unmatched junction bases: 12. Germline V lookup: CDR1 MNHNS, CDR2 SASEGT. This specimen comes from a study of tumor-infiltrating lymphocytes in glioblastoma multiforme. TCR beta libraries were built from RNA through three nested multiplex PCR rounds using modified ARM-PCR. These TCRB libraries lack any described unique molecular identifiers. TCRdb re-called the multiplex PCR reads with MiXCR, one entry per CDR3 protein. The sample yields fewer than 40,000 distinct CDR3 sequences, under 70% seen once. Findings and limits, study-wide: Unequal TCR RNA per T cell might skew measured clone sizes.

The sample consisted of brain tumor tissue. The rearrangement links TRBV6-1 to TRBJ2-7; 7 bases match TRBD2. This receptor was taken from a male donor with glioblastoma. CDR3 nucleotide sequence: TGTGCCAGCACCATCGAGGGGCTAGCGGACTACGAGCAGTACTTC. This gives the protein CASTIEGLADYEQYF.